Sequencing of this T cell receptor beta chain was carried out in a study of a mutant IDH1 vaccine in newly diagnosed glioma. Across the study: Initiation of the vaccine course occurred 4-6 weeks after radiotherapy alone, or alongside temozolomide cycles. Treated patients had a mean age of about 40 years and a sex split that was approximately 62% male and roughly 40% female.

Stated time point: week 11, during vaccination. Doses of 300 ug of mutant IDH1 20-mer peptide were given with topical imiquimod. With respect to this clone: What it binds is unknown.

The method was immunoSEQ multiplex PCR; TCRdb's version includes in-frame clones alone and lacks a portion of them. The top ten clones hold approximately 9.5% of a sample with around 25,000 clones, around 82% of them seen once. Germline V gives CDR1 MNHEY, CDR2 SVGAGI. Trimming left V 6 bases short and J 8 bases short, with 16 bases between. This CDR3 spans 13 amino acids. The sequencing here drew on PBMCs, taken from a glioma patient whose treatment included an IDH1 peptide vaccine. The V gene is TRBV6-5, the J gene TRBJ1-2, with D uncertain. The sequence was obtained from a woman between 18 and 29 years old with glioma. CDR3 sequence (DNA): TGTGCCAGCAGCCCGAGAAACCCCGGGGGCTACACCTTC. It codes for CASSPRNPGGYTF.